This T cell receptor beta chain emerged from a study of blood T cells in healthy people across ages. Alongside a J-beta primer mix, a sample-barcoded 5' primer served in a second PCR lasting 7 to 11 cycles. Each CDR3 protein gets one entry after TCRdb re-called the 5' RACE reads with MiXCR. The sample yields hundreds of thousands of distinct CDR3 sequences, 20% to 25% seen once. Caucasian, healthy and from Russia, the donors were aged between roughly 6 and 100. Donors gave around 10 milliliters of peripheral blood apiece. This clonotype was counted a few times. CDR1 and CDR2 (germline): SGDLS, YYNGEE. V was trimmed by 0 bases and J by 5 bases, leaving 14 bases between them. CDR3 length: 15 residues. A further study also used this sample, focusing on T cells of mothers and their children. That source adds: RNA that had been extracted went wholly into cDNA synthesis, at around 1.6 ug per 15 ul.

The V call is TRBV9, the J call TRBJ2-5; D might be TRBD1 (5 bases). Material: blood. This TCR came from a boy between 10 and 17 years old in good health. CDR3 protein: CASSVEGDPVETQYF. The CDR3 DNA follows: TGTGCCAGCAGCGTAGAAGGGGATCCGGTGGAGACCCAGTACTTC. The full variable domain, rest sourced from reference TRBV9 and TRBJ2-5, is DSGVTQTPKHLITATGQRVTLRCSPRSGDLSVYWYQQSLDQGLQFLIQYYNGEERAKGNILERFSAQQFPDLHSELNLSSLELGDSALYFCASSVEGDPVETQYFGPGTRLLVL.